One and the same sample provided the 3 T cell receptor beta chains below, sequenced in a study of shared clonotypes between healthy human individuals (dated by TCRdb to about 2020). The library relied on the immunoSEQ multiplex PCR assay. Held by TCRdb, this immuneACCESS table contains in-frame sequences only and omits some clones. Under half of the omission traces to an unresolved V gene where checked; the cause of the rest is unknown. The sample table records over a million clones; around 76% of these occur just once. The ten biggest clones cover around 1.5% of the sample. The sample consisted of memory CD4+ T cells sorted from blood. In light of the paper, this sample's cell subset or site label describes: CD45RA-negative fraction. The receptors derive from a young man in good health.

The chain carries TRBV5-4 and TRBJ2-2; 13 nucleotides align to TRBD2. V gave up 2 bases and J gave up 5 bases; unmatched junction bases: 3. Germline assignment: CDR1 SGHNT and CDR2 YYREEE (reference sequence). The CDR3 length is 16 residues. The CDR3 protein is CASSLSGLAGTGELFF. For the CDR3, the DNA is TGTGCCAGCAGCTTATCGGGACTAGCGGGAACCGGGGAGCTGTTTTTT.

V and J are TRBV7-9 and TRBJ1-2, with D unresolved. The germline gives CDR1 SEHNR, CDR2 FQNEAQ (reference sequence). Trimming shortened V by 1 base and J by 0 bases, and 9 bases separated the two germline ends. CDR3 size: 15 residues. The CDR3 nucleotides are TGTGCCAGCAGCTTAGAAACATATACTAACTATGGCTACACCTTC. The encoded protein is CASSLETYTNYGYTF.

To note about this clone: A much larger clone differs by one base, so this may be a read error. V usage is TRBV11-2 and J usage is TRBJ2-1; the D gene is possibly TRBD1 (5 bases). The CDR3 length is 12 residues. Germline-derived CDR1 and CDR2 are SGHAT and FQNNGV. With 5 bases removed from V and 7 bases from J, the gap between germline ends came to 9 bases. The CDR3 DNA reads TGTGCCAGCAGCACCCGACAGAATGAGCAGTTCTTC. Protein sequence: CASSTRQNEQFF. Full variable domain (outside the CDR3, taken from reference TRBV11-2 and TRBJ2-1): EAGVAQSPRYKIIEKRQSVAFWCNPISGHATLYWYQQILGQGPKLLIQFQNNGVVDDSQLPKDRFSAERLKGVDSTLKIQPAKLEDSAVYLCASSTRQNEQFFGPGTRLTVL.